A few counts support the clone carrying this T cell receptor beta chain. These data come from a study of T-cell memory formation after mild COVID-19. TCR alpha and TCR beta cDNA libraries carrying sample barcodes and UMIs came from 5'RACE with constant-segment primers. A single record per CDR3 protein comes from TCRdb applying MiXCR to the 5' RACE reads. The table lists fewer than 600,000 distinct CDR3 sequences, less than 25% of them singletons. Sequences were obtained from PBMCs or a T cell subset sorted from them (not recorded which). The clonotype comes from an adult woman who had mild COVID-19 (a few samples of this study predate the infection). Cell type and time point are not known.

CDR3 amino acids: CATSRDGSPGTGRNYGYTF. The CDR3 nucleotides read TGTGCCACCAGCAGAGATGGGAGTCCCGGGACAGGGAGGAACTATGGCTACACCTTC. The J gene is TRBJ1-2, the V gene TRBV15; TRBD1 aligns across 9 bases. V lost 0 bases and J lost 2; bases outside the gene matches: 13. The CDR3 has 19 amino acids. Germline values: CDR1 LNHNV, CDR2 YYDKDF (reference sequence).